This TCR beta chain was identified in a study of T-cell memory formation after mild COVID-19. Germline lookup yields CDR1 SGHTA and CDR2 FQGNSA. The CDR3 covers 16 residues. V was pared by 0 bases and J by 3 bases, with 13 bases between. This clonotype was recorded many times. TCRdb re-derived calls from the 5' RACE reads in MiXCR, one entry per CDR3 protein. The table includes fewer than 30,000 distinct CDR3 sequences, 12% detected once. The chain has TRBV7-2 and TRBJ2-3; the D is unclear. Sequencing was performed on PBMCs or a T cell subset sorted from them (not recorded which). The receptor was derived from an adult woman who had mild COVID-19 (a few samples of this study predate the infection). Cell type and time point are not known. Here the CDR3 reads CASSLAIGLRTDTQYF. In nucleotides, the CDR3 is TGTGCCAGCAGCTTAGCTATAGGGTTGCGGACAGATACGCAGTATTTT.